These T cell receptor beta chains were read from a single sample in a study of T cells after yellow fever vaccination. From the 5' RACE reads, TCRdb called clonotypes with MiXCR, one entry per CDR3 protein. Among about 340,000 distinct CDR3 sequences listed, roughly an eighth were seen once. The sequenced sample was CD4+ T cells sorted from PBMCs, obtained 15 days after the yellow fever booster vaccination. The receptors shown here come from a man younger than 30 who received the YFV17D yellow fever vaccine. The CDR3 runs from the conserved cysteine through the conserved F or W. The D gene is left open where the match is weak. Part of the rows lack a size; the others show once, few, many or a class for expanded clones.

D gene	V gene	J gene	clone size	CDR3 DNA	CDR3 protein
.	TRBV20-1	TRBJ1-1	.	TGCAGTGCTAGGAAGTTCTCGAACACTGAAGCTTTCTTT	CSARKFSNTEAFF
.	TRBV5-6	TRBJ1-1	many	TGTGCCAGCAGCTTGGGGACAGTGCCTTTTGACATGAACACTGAAGCTTTCTTT	CASSLGTVPFDMNTEAFF
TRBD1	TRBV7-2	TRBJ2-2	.	TGTGCCAGCAGCTTAAATCTGGGACAGGGAAGGAACACCGGGGAGCTGTTTTTT	CASSLNLGQGRNTGELFF
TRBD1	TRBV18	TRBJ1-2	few	TGTGCCAGCTCATCTTTCGGACAGGCACTTGATAACTATGGCTACACCTTC	CASSSFGQALDNYGYTF
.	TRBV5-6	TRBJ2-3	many	TGTGCCAGCAGCCACGAGAATACGCAGTATTTT	CASSHENTQYF
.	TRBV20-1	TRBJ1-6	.	TGCAGTGCCCAAAGGAGCGGCCGGGGGAATTCACCCCTCCACTTT	CSAQRSGRGNSPLHF
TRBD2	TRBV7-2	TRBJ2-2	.	TGTGCCAGCAGCCCGCTAGCGGGTTCCGGGGAGCTGTTTTTT	CASSPLAGSGELFF
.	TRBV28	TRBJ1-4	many	TGTGCCAGCAGTTCCGCAGGGTCGGAACATGAAAAACTGTTTTTT	CASSSAGSEHEKLFF
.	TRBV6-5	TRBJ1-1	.	TGTGCCAGCAGTTACAGCTACGAGAACACTGAAGCTTTCTTT	CASSYSYENTEAFF
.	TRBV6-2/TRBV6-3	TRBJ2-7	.	TGTGCCAGCAGTTACTTCCCCTACGAGCAGTACTTC	CASSYFPYEQYF
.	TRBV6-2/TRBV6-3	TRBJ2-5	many	TGTGCCAGCAGTCCCGGTGGGGATCAAGAGACCCAGTACTTC	CASSPGGDQETQYF
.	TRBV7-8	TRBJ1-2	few	TGTGCCAGCAGCTCATACAGGGAAAACTATGGCTACACCTTC	CASSSYRENYGYTF
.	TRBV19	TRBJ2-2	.	TGTGCCAGTAGGCACGGGGGGAACACCGGGGAGCTGTTTTTT	CASRHGGNTGELFF
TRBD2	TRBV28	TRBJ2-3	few	TGTGCCAGCACGCCCGGTGGGCTAGCGGGGGGCGGAGGTGAATTCACTAGCACAGATACGCAGTATTTT	CASTPGGLAGGGGEFTSTDTQYF
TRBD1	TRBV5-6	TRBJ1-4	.	TGTGCCAGCAGCCCAGAACCAACAGGGGGGAATGAAAAACTGTTTTTT	CASSPEPTGGNEKLFF
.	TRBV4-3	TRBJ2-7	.	TGCGCCAGCAGCCAGGCCGGGACGGCCCACGAGCAGTACTTC	CASSQAGTAHEQYF
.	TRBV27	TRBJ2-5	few	TGTGCCAGCAGTCGAACATCGCAAGAGACCCAGTACTTC	CASSRTSQETQYF